This TCR beta chain was retrieved from a study of CD4 T cells in relation to SARS-CoV-2 and coronaviruses. Study-wide context: The HLA restriction of the shared crossreactive spike epitopes was mapped.

Here immunoSEQ multiplex PCR was the method, and the copy in TCRdb shows in-frame clones only, minus some. The table records 60,000 to 65,000 clones, around 93% of them present only once. The V end was cut by 10 bases, the J end by 0 bases, with 16 bases between. CDR1 and CDR2 (germline): MNHEY, SMNVEV (reference sequence). This CDR3 contains 14 residues. As regards this clone: Its antigen remains unknown.

The unexposed donors gave CD4+ T cells in about 2011-2018, prior to COVID-19. Findings and limits, study-wide: Crossreactive clones expanded significantly less to SARS-CoV-2 than monoreactive clones. This crossreactivity analysis covered spike protein alone, no other viral proteins. In roughly 61% of donors, memory CD4+ clonotypes crossrecognized SARS-CoV-2 and at least one common cold coronavirus spike.

Sequencing was done on a sample of naive CD4+ T cells from PBMCs. Subset of the sample: naive CD4+ T cells isolated by negative enrichment. The chain uses TRBV27 and TRBJ2-7; D perhaps matches TRBD2 (5 bases). This TCR came from a human donor in good health. The CDR3 coding sequence is TGTGCCACCCGAGGGTCAGGACGCTCCTACGAGCAGTACTTC. It translates to CATRGSGRSYEQYF.